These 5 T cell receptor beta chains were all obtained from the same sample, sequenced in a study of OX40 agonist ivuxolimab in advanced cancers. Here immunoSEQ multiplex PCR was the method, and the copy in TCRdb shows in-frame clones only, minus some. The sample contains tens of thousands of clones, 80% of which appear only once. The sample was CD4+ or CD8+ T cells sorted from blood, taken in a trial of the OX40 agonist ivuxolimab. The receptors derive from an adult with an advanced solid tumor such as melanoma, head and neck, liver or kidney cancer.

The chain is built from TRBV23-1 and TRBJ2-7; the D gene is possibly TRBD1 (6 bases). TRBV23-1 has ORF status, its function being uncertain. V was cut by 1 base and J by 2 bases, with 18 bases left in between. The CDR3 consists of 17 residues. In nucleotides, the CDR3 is TGCGCCAGCAGTCAATTTTACCGGGACATGGGCCCCTACGAGCAGTACTTC. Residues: CASSQFYRDMGPYEQYF.

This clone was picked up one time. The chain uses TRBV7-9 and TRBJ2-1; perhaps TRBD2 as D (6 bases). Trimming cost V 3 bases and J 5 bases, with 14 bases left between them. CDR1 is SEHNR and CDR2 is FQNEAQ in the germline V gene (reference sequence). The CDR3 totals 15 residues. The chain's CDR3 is CASSFPRLADNEQFF. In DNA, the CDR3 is TGTGCCAGCAGCTTCCCGCGATTAGCGGACAATGAGCAGTTCTTC.

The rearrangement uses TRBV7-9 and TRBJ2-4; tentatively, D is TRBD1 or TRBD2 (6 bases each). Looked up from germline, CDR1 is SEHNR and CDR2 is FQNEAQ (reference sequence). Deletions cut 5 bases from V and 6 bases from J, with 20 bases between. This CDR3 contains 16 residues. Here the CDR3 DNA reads TGTGCCAGCAGCGCGGAGGGGGAGCCTTGGGTAAACATTCAGTACTTC. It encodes CASSAEGEPWVNIQYF.

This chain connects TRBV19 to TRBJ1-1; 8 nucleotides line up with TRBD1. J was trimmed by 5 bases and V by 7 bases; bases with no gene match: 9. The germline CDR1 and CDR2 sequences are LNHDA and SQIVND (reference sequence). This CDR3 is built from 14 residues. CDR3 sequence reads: CASTGDRGFTEAFF. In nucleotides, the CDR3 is TGTGCCAGTACCGGCGACAGGGGCTTTACTGAAGCTTTCTTT.

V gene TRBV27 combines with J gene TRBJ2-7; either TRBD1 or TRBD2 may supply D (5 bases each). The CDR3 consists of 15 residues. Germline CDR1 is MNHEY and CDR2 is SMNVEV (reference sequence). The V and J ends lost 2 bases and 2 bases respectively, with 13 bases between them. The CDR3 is CASSLTGQSAYEQYF. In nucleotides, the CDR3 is TGTGCCAGCAGTTTAACGGGGCAGTCAGCCTACGAGCAGTACTTC.